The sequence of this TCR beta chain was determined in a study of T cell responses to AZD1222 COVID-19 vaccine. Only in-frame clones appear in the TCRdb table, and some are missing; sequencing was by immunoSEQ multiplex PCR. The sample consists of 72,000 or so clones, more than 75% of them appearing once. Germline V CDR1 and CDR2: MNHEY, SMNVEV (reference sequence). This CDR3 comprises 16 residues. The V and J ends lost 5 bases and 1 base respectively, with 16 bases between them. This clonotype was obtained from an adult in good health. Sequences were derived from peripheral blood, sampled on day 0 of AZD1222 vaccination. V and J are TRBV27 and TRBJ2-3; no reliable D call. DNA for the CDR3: TGTGCCAGCAGTCATGGGTTTGCCGGAGGCACAGATACGCAGTATTTT. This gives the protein CASSHGFAGGTDTQYF.